This TCR beta chain originates from a study of technical replicates of blood from several donors. With 3 bases removed from V and 0 bases from J, the gap between germline ends came to 12 bases. The CDR3 is 14 amino acids. Germline V gene sequence: CDR1 SQVTM, CDR2 ANQGSEA. Only in-frame clones appear in the TCRdb table, and some are missing; sequencing was by immunoSEQ multiplex PCR. The repertoire has about 69,000 clones, over 80% of them found once; the top ten carry approximately 4.6%. The V call is TRBV29-1, the J call TRBJ2-7; weak D call: TRBD1 (5 bases). The sequence derives from a human donor in good health. Some clones in this sample may be carry-over from other donors' samples. Sequencing input: PBMCs. The CDR3 protein is CSVELGHPSYEQYF. The CDR3 coding sequence is TGCAGCGTTGAGCTTGGACACCCCTCCTACGAGCAGTACTTC.